This TCR beta chain was documented in a study of T-cell memory formation after mild COVID-19. Study as a whole: Largely, TCR clusters stayed within a single donor. Study conclusions and caveats: CD4+ contracting clones were mainly CM and EM; CD8+ ones, EMRA. The SARS-CoV-2 specificity of second-wave clones reaching peak at day 37 remained unverified.

The CDR3 is made up of 14 amino acids. Trimming removed 1 base from V and 5 bases from J, with 12 bases in between. CDR1 and CDR2 (germline): SGHVS, FQNEAQ. This clonotype turned up a few times. Its antigen is unidentified. Libraries for TCRalpha and TCRbeta carried sample barcodes and unique molecular identifiers via 5'RACE. TCRdb passed the 5' RACE reads through MiXCR, listing each CDR3 protein once. The table has roughly 450,000 distinct CDR3 sequences, approximately 19% seen once. V usage is TRBV7-8 and J usage is TRBJ2-7; no firm D call. The origin of this receptor is a man aged 18-30 years who had mild COVID-19 (a few samples of this study predate the infection). Cell type and time point are not known. The specimen sequenced was PBMCs or a T cell subset sorted from them (not recorded which). DNA for the CDR3: TGTGCCAGCAGCTTAGTTGAGACAACAAACGAGCAGTACTTC. Translation: CASSLVETTNEQYF.